The rows below give T cell receptor beta chains drawn from one sample of a study of cytomegalovirus exposure and HLA in healthy donors. The repertoire was sequenced with immunoSEQ multiplex PCR; TCRdb's copy has only in-frame clones and lacks some. The repertoire holds some 150,000 clones, with roughly 8.8% as singletons. The specimen was PBMCs. The receptors were gathered from a woman aged 40 to 50 in good health and CMV-seropositive. Both conserved end residues are part of each CDR3. D genes are given only for firm matches. Not all rows give a size; the values are once, few, many and, for expanded clones, a class.

>TRBV7-6|TRBD2|few|TRBJ2-3
CASSLGAGGGTDTQYF
TGTGCCAGCAGCTTAGGGGCGGGAGGGGGCACAGATACGCAGTATTTT
>TRBV7-2|.|.|TRBJ1-3
CASSLAFGSGNTIYF
TGTGCCAGCAGCTTAGCTTTCGGTTCTGGAAACACCATATATTTT
>TRBV7-2|TRBD1|few|TRBJ1-2
CASSPPGTGVGYTF
TGTGCCAGCAGCCCTCCCGGGACAGGGGTTGGCTACACCTTC
>TRBV5-6|.|few|TRBJ1-4
CASSFYSATNEKLFF
TGTGCCAGCAGCTTTTACTCTGCAACTAATGAAAAACTGTTTTTT
>TRBV6-1|.|few|TRBJ2-6
CASSEWARSGQGSGANVLTF
TGTGCCAGCAGTGAATGGGCGCGCAGTGGTCAGGGCTCTGGGGCCAACGTCCTGACTTTC
>TRBV18|.|few|TRBJ2-5
CASSRQFQETQYF
TGTGCCAGCTCGAGACAGTTCCAAGAGACCCAGTACTTC
>TRBV4-3|.|few|TRBJ2-2
CASSQGRLFSTGELFF
TGCGCCAGCAGCCAAGGCAGACTATTTTCCACCGGGGAGCTGTTTTTT
>TRBV18|.|.|TRBJ1-1
CASSRLQSEAFF
TGTGCCAGCTCACGTTTGCAGTCTGAAGCTTTCTTT
>TRBV19|TRBD1|.|TRBJ1-2
CASSIRTGGGYGYTF
TGTGCCAGTAGTATTAGGACAGGGGGAGGCTATGGCTACACCTTC
>TRBV4-1|.|few|TRBJ1-2
CASSQASETASHYGYTF
TGCGCCAGCAGCCAAGCCAGCGAGACAGCGTCGCACTATGGCTACACCTTC
>TRBV28|.|.|TRBJ1-5
CASSLKVPGRGLVGNQPQHF
TGTGCCAGCAGTTTAAAGGTTCCAGGGAGGGGTTTAGTTGGCAATCAGCCCCAGCATTTT
>TRBV5-1|TRBD1|.|TRBJ1-2
CASSAGTGGRYGYTF
TGCGCCAGCAGCGCCGGGACAGGGGGAAGGTATGGCTACACCTTC
>TRBV5-4|TRBD1|.|TRBJ2-1
CASSLGVAGGPLQNEQFF
TGTGCCAGCAGCTTGGGGGTAGCAGGGGGCCCCCTACAAAATGAGCAGTTCTTC
>TRBV2|.|.|TRBJ2-2
CASISGSTGTGELFF
TGTGCCAGCATTTCAGGGTCGACGGGCACCGGGGAGCTGTTTTTT
>TRBV13|TRBD1|few|TRBJ1-1
CASSVRGHDTEAFF
TGTGCCAGCAGCGTCAGGGGGCATGACACTGAAGCTTTCTTT
>TRBV2|TRBD1|.|TRBJ2-7
CASSEAGAGGYEQYF
TGTGCCAGCAGTGAAGCGGGGGCAGGGGGCTACGAGCAGTACTTC
>TRBV5-1|.|.|TRBJ1-5
CASSLEVGDNQPQHF
TGCGCCAGCAGCTTGGAGGTAGGGGATAATCAGCCCCAGCATTTT
>TRBV6-6|.|.|TRBJ1-1
CASTIVRGNTEAFF
TGTGCCAGTACTATCGTCAGGGGAAACACTGAAGCTTTCTTT
>TRBV7-8|TRBD2|.|TRBJ2-1
CASSPAGTSGEVLDEQFF
TGTGCCAGCAGCCCCGCCGGGACTAGCGGGGAAGTTTTGGATGAGCAGTTCTTC
>TRBV6-1|TRBD1|.|TRBJ1-6
CASSEEAGGNSPLHF
TGTGCCAGCAGTGAAGAGGCAGGGGGCAACTCACCCCTCCACTTT
>TRBV5-4|.|few|TRBJ2-3
CASSLGGLSRGDTQYF
TGTGCCAGCAGCTTGGGGGGACTTTCACGGGGGGATACGCAGTATTTT
>TRBV6-5|.|few|TRBJ2-7
CASSYMGGEQYF
TGTGCCAGCAGTTATATGGGGGGCGAGCAGTACTTC
>TRBV5-4|TRBD1|.|TRBJ1-4
CASSPQGASNEKLFF
TGTGCCAGCAGCCCCCAGGGGGCGTCTAATGAAAAACTGTTTTTT
>TRBV6-5|.|.|TRBJ2-7
CASREQGTYEQYF
TGTGCCAGCAGAGAACAGGGTACCTACGAGCAGTACTTC
>TRBV18|TRBD1|.|TRBJ2-3
CASSPGQGLLGPDTQYF
TGTGCCAGCTCACCGGGACAGGGTTTATTGGGGCCAGATACGCAGTATTTT
>TRBV19|.|few|TRBJ1-1
CASTAYRENTEAFF
TGTGCCAGTACCGCTTACAGGGAGAACACTGAAGCTTTCTTT
>TRBV9|TRBD1|.|TRBJ1-4
CASSARQGATNEKLFF
TGTGCCAGCAGCGCTAGACAGGGGGCAACTAATGAAAAACTGTTTTTT
>TRBV6-6|.|.|TRBJ2-7
CASTLEGGAIQYF
TGTGCCAGCACCCTCGAGGGGGGGGCGATACAGTACTTC
>TRBV5-1|.|.|TRBJ2-3
CASSLSSTDTQYF
TGCGCCAGCAGCTTGTCAAGCACAGATACGCAGTATTTT